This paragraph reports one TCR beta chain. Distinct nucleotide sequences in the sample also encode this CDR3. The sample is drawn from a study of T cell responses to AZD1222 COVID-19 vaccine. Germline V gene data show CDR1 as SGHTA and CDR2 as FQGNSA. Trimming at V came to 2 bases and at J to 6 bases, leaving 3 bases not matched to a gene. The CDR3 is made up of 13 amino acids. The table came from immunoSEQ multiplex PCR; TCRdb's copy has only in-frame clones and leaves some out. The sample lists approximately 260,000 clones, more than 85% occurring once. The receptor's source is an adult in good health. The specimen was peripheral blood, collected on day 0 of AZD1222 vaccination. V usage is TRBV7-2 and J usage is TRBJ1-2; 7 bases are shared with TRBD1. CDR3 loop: CASSLRQGDGYTF. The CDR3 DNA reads TGTGCCAGCAGCTTAAGGCAGGGGGATGGCTACACCTTC. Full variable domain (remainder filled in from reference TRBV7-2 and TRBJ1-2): GAGVSQSPSNKVTEKGKDVELRCDPISGHTALYWYRQSLGQGLEFLIYFQGNSAPDKSGLPSDRFSAERTGGSVSTLTIQRTQQEDSAVYLCASSLRQGDGYTFGSGTRLTVV.